This is a list of T cell receptor beta chains from one sample in a study of early T cells in non-severe SARS-CoV-2 infection. MiXCR was run by TCRdb on the 5' RACE reads, yielding one entry per CDR3 protein. The sample yields around 67,000 distinct CDR3 sequences, roughly 10% seen once. Specimen: whole blood. Receptors originate from an adult who was a healthcare worker with PCR-confirmed SARS-CoV-2 infection or an uninfected control (not recorded which). CDR3s include the opening cysteine and the closing phenylalanine or tryptophan. Each record gives: D gene, V gene, clone size, J gene, CDR3 protein, CDR3 DNA. A D gene is named only where the DNA matches it firmly. Size values are once, few and many counts, or a class for expanded clones, and some rows have none.

NA	TRBV5-1	many	TRBJ1-4	CASSSGQSSTNEKLFF	TGCGCCAGCAGCTCCGGACAGTCTTCAACTAATGAAAAACTGTTTTTT
NA	TRBV5-5	many	TRBJ2-3	CASSLSYGNLDTQYF	TGTGCCAGCAGCTTATCTTACGGGAATTTAGATACGCAGTATTTT
NA	TRBV29-1	many	TRBJ2-7	CSVVEEGVLFEQYF	TGCAGCGTTGTTGAGGAGGGGGTCCTCTTCGAGCAGTACTTC
TRBD1	TRBV12-3/TRBV12-4	NA	TRBJ2-2	CATHRGTGELFF	TGTGCCACCCACAGGGGCACCGGGGAGCTGTTTTTT
TRBD2	TRBV29-1	few	TRBJ2-3	CSVPFRGDDTQYF	TGCAGCGTTCCTTTCCGGGGGGACGATACGCAGTATTTT
NA	TRBV19	NA	TRBJ2-7	CASSPRRASYEQYF	TGTGCCAGTAGCCCCCGGCGAGCGAGCTACGAGCAGTACTTC
NA	TRBV5-6	NA	TRBJ2-6	CASSFRAHSGANVLTF	TGTGCCAGCAGCTTCCGGGCTCACTCTGGGGCCAACGTCCTGACTTTC
NA	TRBV7-2	many	TRBJ2-1	CGSSSYMRTNEQFF	TGTGGCAGCAGCTCCTATATGAGGACCAATGAGCAGTTCTTC
TRBD2	TRBV11-2	few	TRBJ2-3	CASSLLSGGTSTDTQYF	TGTGCCAGCAGCTTACTCAGCGGGGGAACTAGCACAGATACGCAGTATTTT
NA	TRBV11-3	many	TRBJ2-7	CASSLDPVSEQYF	TGTGCCAGCAGCTTAGATCCTGTCTCCGAGCAGTACTTC
TRBD1	TRBV20-1	many	TRBJ2-2	CSARDKKRQGADTGELFF	TGCAGTGCTAGAGACAAAAAGAGACAGGGGGCTGACACCGGGGAGCTGTTTTTT
NA	TRBV11-2	many	TRBJ2-3	CASSLDRRTPDTQYF	TGTGCCAGCAGCTTAGATAGGCGGACTCCCGATACGCAGTATTTT
TRBD1	TRBV11-1	many	TRBJ2-5	CASSQGDPIQETQYF	TGTGCCAGCAGCCAGGGGGACCCCATCCAAGAGACCCAGTACTTC
TRBD2	TRBV20-1	many	TRBJ2-1	CSATLAGVWNEQFF	TGCAGTGCTACACTAGCGGGGGTATGGAATGAGCAGTTCTTC
NA	TRBV3-1	many	TRBJ2-5	CASSQAPRQAQYF	TGTGCCAGCAGCCAGGCCCCTCGGCAGGCCCAGTACTTC
NA	TRBV20-1	once	TRBJ2-7	CSDLDSGTSYEQYF	TGCAGTGATCTTGACTCGGGAACTTCCTACGAGCAGTACTTC
TRBD2	TRBV6-1	NA	TRBJ2-7	CASSEGLQLWDEQYF	TGTGCCAGCAGTGAGGGACTACAACTATGGGACGAGCAGTACTTC
NA	TRBV27	many	TRBJ1-3	CASSPDRTRSENTIYF	TGTGCCAGCAGTCCCGACAGGACCCGCTCTGAAAACACCATATATTTT
TRBD1	TRBV20-1	NA	TRBJ1-2	CSARQGHYGYTF	TGCAGTGCCCGACAGGGCCACTATGGCTACACCTTC
NA	TRBV5-1	many	TRBJ1-1	CASSLDPGRNTEAFF	TGCGCCAGCAGCTTGGATCCGGGGAGAAACACTGAAGCTTTCTTT
NA	TRBV7-8	many	TRBJ2-5	CASSLFSQETQYF	TGTGCCAGCAGCTTATTCAGCCAAGAGACCCAGTACTTC
NA	TRBV28	few	TRBJ2-5	CASSLYGEETQYF	TGTGCCAGCAGTTTATACGGCGAAGAGACCCAGTACTTC
NA	TRBV5-4	many	TRBJ1-1	CASSFRGNTEAFF	TGTGCCAGCAGCTTCCGAGGGAACACTGAAGCTTTCTTT
TRBD2	TRBV29-1	few	TRBJ2-7	CSAGGRTKYEQYF	TGCAGCGCGGGGGGTAGAACAAAATACGAGCAGTACTTC
NA	TRBV5-1	NA	TRBJ2-7	CASSLTGSAYEQYF	TGCGCCAGCAGCTTGACAGGGAGCGCCTACGAGCAGTACTTC
TRBD1	TRBV7-8	many	TRBJ2-5	CASSYADREETQYF	TGTGCCAGCAGCTACGCGGACAGGGAAGAGACCCAGTACTTC